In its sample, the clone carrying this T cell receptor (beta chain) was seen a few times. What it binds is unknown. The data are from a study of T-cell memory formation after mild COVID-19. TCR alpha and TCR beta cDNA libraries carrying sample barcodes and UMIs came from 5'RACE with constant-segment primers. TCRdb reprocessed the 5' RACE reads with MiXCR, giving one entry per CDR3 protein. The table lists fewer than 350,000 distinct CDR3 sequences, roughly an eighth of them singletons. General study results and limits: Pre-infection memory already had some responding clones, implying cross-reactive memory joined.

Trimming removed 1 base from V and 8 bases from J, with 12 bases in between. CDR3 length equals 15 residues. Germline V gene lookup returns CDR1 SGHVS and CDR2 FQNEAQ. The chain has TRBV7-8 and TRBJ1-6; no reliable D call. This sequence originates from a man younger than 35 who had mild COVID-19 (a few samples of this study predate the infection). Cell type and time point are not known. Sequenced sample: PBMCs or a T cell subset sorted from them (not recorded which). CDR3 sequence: CASSLGLLRYSPLHF. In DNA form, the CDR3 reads TGTGCCAGCAGCTTAGGCCTCCTGAGGTATTCACCCCTCCACTTT.